The rows below give T cell receptor beta chains drawn from one sample of a study of CD4+ T cells in melanoma. Profiled with immunoSEQ multiplex PCR; TCRdb holds only in-frame clones, not every one. The sample has about 110,000 clones, roughly 90% seen once; the top ten hold around 3.3%. Sequencing input: peripheral blood. The source of these receptors is a human donor with melanoma. Both conserved end residues are part of each CDR3. Fields, in order: V gene, D gene, J gene, clone size, CDR3 DNA, CDR3 protein. D genes are given only for firm matches. Rows may omit the clone size; those that give it use once, few, many or a size class.

TRBV28,-,TRBJ2-1,-,TGTGCCAGCAAGGGCAGGGGGGCCTACAATGAGCAGTTCTTC,CASKGRGAYNEQFF
TRBV4-3,TRBD2,TRBJ2-2,-,TGCGCCAGCAGCCGACTAGCGGGAGGGCCCATCGGGGAGCTGTTTTTT,CASSRLAGGPIGELFF
TRBV15,-,TRBJ2-1,-,TGTGCCACCAGCCGCGGATCCCGTGATGAGCAGTTCTTC,CATSRGSRDEQFF
TRBV10-3,TRBD2,TRBJ2-7,-,TGTGCCATCAGCTCCGGGACTAGCGGGAGTAACGAGCAGTACTTC,CAISSGTSGSNEQYF
TRBV28,TRBD2,TRBJ2-5,-,TGTGCCAGCAGTCCCAGCGGGAGGGCGGGGAAGACCCAGTACTTC,CASSPSGRAGKTQYF
TRBV28,-,TRBJ2-1,-,TGTGCCAGCAGTTCCAATGAGCAGTTCTTC,CASSSNEQFF
TRBV5-4,-,TRBJ1-3,-,TGTGCCAGCAGCTTGAGATCCGCGTCGAACACCATATATTTT,CASSLRSASNTIYF
TRBV19,-,TRBJ1-2,-,TGTGCCAGTAGTATCTCTCAGGATAGGCCGGACTACACCTTC,CASSISQDRPDYTF
TRBV10-3,TRBD2,TRBJ2-1,-,TGTGCCATCAGAGGAACTAGCGGGGGATACAATGAGCAGTTCTTC,CAIRGTSGGYNEQFF
TRBV6-1,-,TRBJ2-2,once,TGTGCCAGCAGGGAACGGGGTAGGGTGAACACCGGGGAGCTGTTTTTT,CASRERGRVNTGELFF
TRBV2,-,TRBJ2-2,-,TGTGCCAGCAGTGGGACAGCAGTTAACACCGGGGAGCTGTTTTTT,CASSGTAVNTGELFF
TRBV4-3,TRBD2,TRBJ2-6,few,TGCGCCAGCAGCCAAGACTTAAGCGGGGGGTCCTCTGGGGCCAACGTCCTGACTTTC,CASSQDLSGGSSGANVLTF
TRBV7-2,-,TRBJ2-7,-,TGTGCCAGCAGCTCCGATGGGTTAACCAGGGGGAGGACCTACGAGCAGTACTTC,CASSSDGLTRGRTYEQYF
TRBV7-9,TRBD1,TRBJ1-4,-,TGTGCCAGCAGTATAACAGGGGGCTTTGAAAAACTGTTTTTT,CASSITGGFEKLFF
TRBV19,-,TRBJ1-2,-,TGTGCCAGTAGTATAAAAGGGGACCATGGCTACACCTTC,CASSIKGDHGYTF
TRBV7-9,-,TRBJ2-4,-,TGTGCCAGCAGCTTAGGGGGGATTCAGTACTTC,CASSLGGIQYF
TRBV28,-,TRBJ2-1,-,TGTGCCAGCATGCTTAGCGGAGATGGCAATGAGCAGTTCTTC,CASMLSGDGNEQFF
TRBV5-1,TRBD1,TRBJ2-6,-,TGCGCCAGCAGCAGGACAGGGGACTCTGGGGCCAACGTCCTGACTTTC,CASSRTGDSGANVLTF
TRBV9,-,TRBJ2-2,-,TGTGCCAGCAGCGTAGATATTCGGGAGAACACCGGGGAGCTGTTTTTT,CASSVDIRENTGELFF
TRBV5-6,TRBD1,TRBJ2-5,-,TGTGCCAGCGGGAGGACAGGGGGGGAGACCCAGTACTTC,CASGRTGGETQYF
TRBV6-1,-,TRBJ1-4,-,TGTGCCAGCAGTGAAGCAGGGGAAAAACTGTTTTTT,CASSEAGEKLFF
TRBV19,TRBD2,TRBJ2-1,once,TGTGCCAGTCGCTCCGGGACTAGCGGGAGACAACAGTTCTTC,CASRSGTSGRQQFF
TRBV7-2,-,TRBJ2-7,-,TGTGCCAGCAGCGGAGGGGTACTGTACGAGCAGTACTTC,CASSGGVLYEQYF
TRBV11-2,TRBD1,TRBJ1-4,-,TGTGCCAGCAGCCAAGAACGACAGGGAAGAGGTGAAAAACTGTTTTTT,CASSQERQGRGEKLFF
TRBV5-4,TRBD2,TRBJ2-3,-,TGTGCCAGCAGCGGGATTCCCGGGTCAGCGGGGGGCACAGATACGCAGTATTTT,CASSGIPGSAGGTDTQYF
TRBV6-1,-,TRBJ1-5,-,TGTGCCAGCAGTGAAGCAGATCAGCCCCAGCATTTT,CASSEADQPQHF
TRBV9,TRBD2,TRBJ2-5,-,TGTGCCAGCAGCGCGGACTTAGCGGGGGTCTCAGTGTCGGAAGAGACCCAGTACTTC,CASSADLAGVSVSEETQYF
TRBV27,-,TRBJ2-2,once,TGTGCCAGCAAGGGAGTCACCAACACCGGGGAGCTGTTTTTT,CASKGVTNTGELFF
TRBV11-2,TRBD1,TRBJ2-5,-,TGTGCCAGCAGCTCAATACAGGGGGCGATTAGGCAAGAGACCCAGTACTTC,CASSSIQGAIRQETQYF
TRBV4-3,-,TRBJ2-1,-,TGCGCCAGCAGCCAAGTGAACTCCGATGAGCAGTTCTTC,CASSQVNSDEQFF
TRBV4-2,TRBD2,TRBJ2-6,few,TGTGCCAGCAGCCGCGGGGGAGGGATCTCTGGGGCCAACGTCCTGACTTTC,CASSRGGGISGANVLTF
TRBV7-9,-,TRBJ2-3,-,TGTGCCAGCAGTTTCCCCGGCGCGTCAAGCACAGATACGCAGTATTTT,CASSFPGASSTDTQYF
TRBV29-1,TRBD2,TRBJ2-4,-,TGCAGCGTTGAGCTGGGACTAGCGGGGGGACTAGCCAAAAACATTCAGTACTTC,CSVELGLAGGLAKNIQYF